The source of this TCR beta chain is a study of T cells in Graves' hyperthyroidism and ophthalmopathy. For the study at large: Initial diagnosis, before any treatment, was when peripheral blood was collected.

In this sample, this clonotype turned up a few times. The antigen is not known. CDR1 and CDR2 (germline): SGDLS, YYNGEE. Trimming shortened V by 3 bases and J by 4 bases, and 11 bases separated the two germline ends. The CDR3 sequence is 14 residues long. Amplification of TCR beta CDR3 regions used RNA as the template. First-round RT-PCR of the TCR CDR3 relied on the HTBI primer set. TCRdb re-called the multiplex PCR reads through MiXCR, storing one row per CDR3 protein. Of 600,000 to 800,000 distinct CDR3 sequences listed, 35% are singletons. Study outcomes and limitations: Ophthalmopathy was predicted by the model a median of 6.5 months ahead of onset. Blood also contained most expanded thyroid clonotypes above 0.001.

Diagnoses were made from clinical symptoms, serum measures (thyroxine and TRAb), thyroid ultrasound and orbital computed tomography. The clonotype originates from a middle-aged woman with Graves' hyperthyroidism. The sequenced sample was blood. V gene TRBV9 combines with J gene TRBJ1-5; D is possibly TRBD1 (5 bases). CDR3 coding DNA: TGTGCCAGCAGCGGGGAGGGGTGGAATCAGCCCCAGCATTTT. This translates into CASSGEGWNQPQHF.